The source of this T cell receptor (beta chain) is a study of OX40 agonist ivuxolimab in advanced cancers. About the research overall: Every 2 weeks, patients got intravenous ivuxolimab at one of six dose levels (0.01-10 mg/kg). Overall study results and limits: Antigen targets of the expanded peripheral T cells went undetermined. In the 0.1-3.0 mg/kg groups, partial responders showed among the lowest expansion.

Trimming shortened V by 2 bases and J by 2 bases, and 11 bases separated the two germline ends. CDR1 is MDHEN, CDR2 SYDVKM, per germline. This CDR3 comprises 15 residues. Note on this clone: Its antigen remains unidentified.

Clones were sequenced by immunoSEQ multiplex PCR, and TCRdb holds only the in-frame ones, with some missing. The sample consists of about 66,000 clones, about 90% of them appearing once. The clonotype originates from an adult with an advanced solid tumor such as melanoma, head and neck, liver or kidney cancer. The gene calls are TRBV28 and TRBJ2-3; D gene ambiguous. The source material was CD4+ or CD8+ T cells sorted from blood, sampled in a trial of the OX40 agonist ivuxolimab. Here the CDR3 reads CASSLTISSTDTQYF. CDR3 coding DNA: TGTGCCAGCAGTTTAACAATTTCCTCCACAGATACGCAGTATTTT.